This T cell receptor (beta chain) was identified in a study of cytomegalovirus exposure and HLA in healthy donors. Study-level results: Testing in vitro showed three CMV-associated chains specific for CMV antigens. Accounts indicate the classifier identified cytomegalovirus status with strong specificity and sensitivity. In the 95 to 150 validation repertoires, a later analysis found that first-cohort TCR clusters tended to co-occur.

The CDR3 runs 15 residues. Per germline, CDR1 SGHRS and CDR2 YFSETQ. The V gene lost 0 bases and the J gene lost 0 bases, with 9 bases spanning the gap. Details on this clone: Its antigen is not known.

Data came from immunoSEQ multiplex PCR; TCRdb stores just in-frame clones and leaves some out. The repertoire holds about 220,000 clones, with roughly 88% as singletons. This receptor was identified in a woman aged 25 to 39 in good health and CMV-seropositive. The specimen was PBMCs. The V gene is TRBV5-1, the J gene TRBJ1-2; no clear D. The CDR3 loop is CASSLEGGPNYGYTF. CDR3 DNA: TGCGCCAGCAGCTTGGAAGGAGGGCCTAACTATGGCTACACCTTC.